The clone carrying this T cell receptor beta chain has at least ten counts. Its antigen is undetermined. These data originate in a study of T cells in Graves' hyperthyroidism and ophthalmopathy. Study-wide results and limits: A 13 V-J signature model discriminated ophthalmopathy versus stable hyperthyroidism.

Trimming removed 2 bases at V and 0 bases at J, with 8 bases between. Germline CDR1 and CDR2: SGHRS and YFSETQ. The CDR3 contains 14 residues. Exclusion criteria comprised uncontrolled infection, other autoimmune disease, pregnancy or lactation. RNA transcripts served as the template for amplifying TCR beta CDR3 regions. Researchers ran a first-round RT-PCR on the TCR CDR3 using the HTBI primer set. One entry per CDR3 protein, called by TCRdb with MiXCR from the multiplex PCR reads. The sample carries approximately 510,000 distinct CDR3 sequences, 46% recorded once. The J gene is TRBJ1-1, the V gene TRBV5-1, with D perhaps matching TRBD1 (5 bases). The specimen sequenced was peripheral blood or thyroid tissue (not recorded which). This receptor was taken from an adult woman with Graves' disease, either hyperthyroidism or ophthalmopathy (not recorded which). The DNA for the CDR3 is TGCGCCAGCAGCTTCTCAGGGTTGAACACTGAAGCTTTCTTT. It codes for CASSFSGLNTEAFF.